This T cell receptor (beta chain) was sequenced for a study of chemoradiotherapy in HPV16-positive cancers. CDR1 and CDR2 from the germline V gene are MNHEY and SVGAGI. CDR3 length: 12 amino acids. Trimming left V 7 bases short and J 8 bases short, with 14 bases between. Repertoires were generated with immunoSEQ multiplex PCR, while TCRdb's copy carries only in-frame clones and drops some. The sample yields about 7,400 clones, less than 85% seen once. In regard to this clone: What it binds is not known.

Study-wide results and limits: Better recurrence-free survival went with HPV-responsive T-cell expansion in HPV16-positive patients.

The sequence derives from a human donor with HPV-associated anogenital cancer. The material was tumor tissue, obtained from a patient who underwent chemoradiotherapy. This chain links TRBV6-5 with TRBJ1-2, with D possibly TRBD1 on 5 matching bases. The CDR3 region is CASKSPGGGYTF. The CDR3, as DNA: TGTGCCAGCAAATCCCCCGGGGGGGGCTACACCTTC.